The entry below gives a single T cell receptor beta chain sequence along with its context. The antigen this receptor binds is unknown. Nothing much larger sits one base from this clone, and base qualities are not available. The library came from the immunoSEQ multiplex PCR assay. The multiplex PCR relied on a mix of 60 forward primers for TCR Vbeta segments and 13 reverse primers for TCR Jbeta segments. The CDR3 region of rearranged TCR beta genes was amplified from genomic DNA by a multiplex PCR assay. The amplified TCR beta libraries were sequenced on the Illumina HiSeq System as 87-base-pair reads. In the authors' own workflow: In a later analysis, some 80 million unique TCR beta chains were counted across the roughly 670 repertoires, and approximately 11 million of these chains were shared by at least two donors. Raw reads were error-corrected and collapsed into unique sequences by a nearest-neighbor algorithm in which closely related sequences were merged to remove PCR and sequencing errors. CDR3 sequences were aligned to IMGT reference sequences to assign V, D and J gene segments. For a sequence to be retained, at least a six-nucleotide match to both a V gene segment and a J gene segment was required. Rearrangements were classified as productive when the CDR3 lacked stop codons and remained in frame with V and J, and all other rearrangements were classified as non-productive. Following IMGT convention, CDR3 was defined as the stretch from the second conserved V-encoded cysteine up to the conserved J-encoded phenylalanine. The earlier analysis of fewer than 750 of the donors excluded sequences that lacked an unambiguous match to a single V gene segment. In an earlier analysis of 450 to 750 of the donors, a V segment was called functional when productive rearrangements were above 56.7%, and segregating when the standard deviation between donors exceeded 5%. A statistical classification framework was developed to diagnose cytomegalovirus status using the catalog of TCR beta chain sequences. A later analysis assigned V and J genes by comparing TCR nucleotide sequences with IMGT/GENE-DB human TR gene sequences. In a later analysis, CDR3 sequences and most-parsimonious VDJ recombination scenarios were assigned using the TCRdist pipeline. In a later analysis, each TCR beta chain was defined by its CDR3 amino acid sequence together with its V-gene family, and reads without a unique V-gene family were excluded. To address suspected cross-contamination and a sequencing artifact, a later analysis removed 450 to 700 highly shared, low-generation-probability nucleotide sequences. A later analysis calculated a clonal expansion index for each public chain from normalized within-repertoire ranks of inferred template counts. A later analysis computed generation probabilities with a VDJ recombination model fitted to out-of-frame rearrangements, and checked the results against IGoR. Hypergeometric tests were used in a later analysis to score TCR-TCR, TCR-HLA and TCR-CMV co-occurrence, with a repertoire-size bias correction applied to the TCR pairs. A later analysis estimated false discovery rates by permuting HLA or CMV assignments 20 times. In a later analysis, co-occurring TCRs were grouped with DBSCAN, and TCRdist sequence similarity was added when clustering was performed within HLA-allele-positive subsets. Repertoires with fewer than 30,000 or more than 120,000 public chains, plus five repertoires with anomalous nucleotide sharing, were excluded from co-occurrence clustering. TCRdb mirrors the immuneACCESS table, restricted to in-frame sequences. Some clones are absent from its copies; in checked studies, under half trace to an unresolved V gene, and the reason for the others is unknown. V, J and clone size are those of that table, while D and trimming were read from the DNA. The sample has some 150,000 clones on record, approximately 78% of them singletons. The ten biggest clones cover just over 8% of the sample.

The germline ends are 13 bases apart after V is trimmed by 1 base and J by 10 bases. Sequences MGHRA (CDR1) and YSYEKL (CDR2) are obtained from the germline V gene. The CDR3, from cysteine to phenylalanine, totals 13 residues. The sequence is cut down to CDR3 DNA, 39 bases in frame from base 1. The cohort comprised around 700 healthy bone marrow donors. Cohort members were all nominally healthy when sampled, although unrecorded immune exposures were likely present. The donor tested CMV seropositive and was one of the 289 seropositive cohort members. A peripheral blood sample was provided by each donor, and peripheral blood mononuclear cells were used for TCR beta sequencing. The Qiagen DNeasy Blood Extraction Kit was used to extract genomic DNA from the blood cell samples. The data are from a study of cytomegalovirus exposure and HLA in healthy donors (dated by TCRdb to about 2017). Regarding the research as a whole: An earlier analysis of approximately 640 of the donors reported about 290 Gb of sequence data and 117 million unique TCR beta sequences from roughly 180 million T cells. A later genetic analysis took genome-wide SNP genotypes for about three fifths of the 666 donors and used that subset as a discovery cohort. Among the roughly 400 genotyped donors, approximately 81% belonged to the genetic ancestry cluster associated with self-reported Caucasian donors. A few DR-DQ haplotypes were treated as single units for association and clustering because of strong linkage in the cohort. Among 300 to 500 genotyped donors of the cohort, an average of approximately 240,000 unique TCR beta nucleotide sequences was sequenced per donor, of which roughly 17% were non-productive. Donor age, sex, ethnicity and CMV serostatus were compiled alongside the repertoire data. Typing coverage differed by locus: A, B, C, DRB1 and DQB1 were typed in roughly 620-630 donors, DQA1 in 500 to 550, DPA1 in some 570, and DPB1 in approximately 450. The T cell repertoires of around 730 subjects were profiled by immunosequencing and related to cytomegalovirus serostatus. A later analysis re-analyzed previously published TCR beta repertoires from roughly 630 donors and added high-resolution HLA genotyping to study TCR occurrence patterns. The study combined high-throughput TCR immunosequencing, statistical association of individual TCRs with disease status, and machine learning to predict cytomegalovirus infection status. All discovery cohort repertoires had been generated using a single sequencing platform. Roughly 300 gigabases of sequencing data and tens of millions of unique TCR sequences were included in an early release covering over 600 HLA-typed donors. The aim of the study was to test whether cataloging public T cell receptors could identify signatures of past pathogen exposure. Rather than using new phenotypic data, the later analysis identified candidate immune exposures from TCR beta sequences and from how often those sequences occurred across donors. Besides the first cohort of roughly 640 subjects, a separate validation cohort made up of about 120 different subjects was used. Class I and class II HLA loci were covered by the typing at four-digit resolution. An earlier analysis of some 500 of the donors used high-throughput TCR beta sequencing to judge whether each TCR beta V gene segment behaved as functional or pseudogenic. Study-wide findings and limitations: In a later analysis, HLA-associated TCR beta chains were found to be more clonally expanded and to have lower generation probabilities than equally common non-associated chains. A further reported finding was that TCR beta sequences accurately predicted the HLA-A and HLA-B alleles for most subjects in the first cohort. A later genetic analysis associated a missense DCLRE1C variant with V-gene and J-gene trimming of TCR beta chains, and an independent cohort replicated the association. Because the 87-base-pair reads could not distinguish some IMGT-functional V segments, including TRBV6-2 and TRBV6-3, those segments were excluded. A later analysis found that TCR association rates varied across HLA loci, with DRB1 alleles showing the most associated TCRs and HLA-C alleles the fewest. The cohort was sequenced for TCR beta chains only, and without alpha or paired-chain data the features that could be detected were limited. Roughly uniform sequencing depth across donors was assumed in presence/absence analyses, although this assumption may not hold. In a later analysis, about 16,000 TCR beta sequences were associated with specific HLA alleles at a false discovery rate of 0.05. The authors suggested that the approach could potentially be extended to other disease states and immunological phenotypes. The sequencing pipeline was judged likely to have produced a cluster of highly shared sequence variants as a technical artifact. Linkage disequilibrium might explain the correlated functional status among segregating V segments, but an unknown experimental factor could not be ruled out. In vitro tests confirmed that a few of the cytomegalovirus-associated TCR beta chains recognize cytomegalovirus antigens. In a later analysis, several top co-occurrence clusters were reported to appear linked to parvovirus B19, influenza, CMV and Epstein-Barr virus. Because HLA typing was unavailable for some donors at each locus, only the typed subset was used in association tests. In an earlier analysis of several hundred of the donors, most TCR beta V segments were observed in productive rearrangements about 90% or about 30% of the time, broadly matching IMGT annotations. CMV serostatus was the only immune exposure information available for the cohort. In both the original and validation cohorts, the classifier was reported to diagnose cytomegalovirus status with high specificity and sensitivity. In a later analysis, most CMV-associated TCR beta chains were found to appear HLA-restricted, with HLA associations seemingly driven largely by CMV exposure. The study gave a list of 150 to 200 TCR beta chains associated with cytomegalovirus. When HLA alleles, especially DR and DQ, strongly co-occurred, TCR associations were difficult to assign to individual alleles. A later genetic analysis reported fewer N-insertions in productive TCRs among donors in an Asian-associated ancestry cluster than the roughly 690-donor mean. Because counts were too low, under 20 rarely observed V segments, including chromosome 9 orphons, were left out of the earlier analysis of roughly 600 of the donors. Most TCR sequences were observed very rarely across donors, whereas some public TCRs were present in many individuals.

The sequence was collected from a woman in her forties or fifties in good health and CMV-seropositive. This receptor chain uses TRBV4-1 and TRBJ1-1; perhaps TRBD1 is the D gene, with 5 bases matching. The sequenced sample consisted of PBMCs. CDR3 loop: CASSQAGLGSAFF. The DNA sequence follows: TGCGCCAGCAGCCAAGCAGGGTTGGGTTCAGCTTTCTTT.